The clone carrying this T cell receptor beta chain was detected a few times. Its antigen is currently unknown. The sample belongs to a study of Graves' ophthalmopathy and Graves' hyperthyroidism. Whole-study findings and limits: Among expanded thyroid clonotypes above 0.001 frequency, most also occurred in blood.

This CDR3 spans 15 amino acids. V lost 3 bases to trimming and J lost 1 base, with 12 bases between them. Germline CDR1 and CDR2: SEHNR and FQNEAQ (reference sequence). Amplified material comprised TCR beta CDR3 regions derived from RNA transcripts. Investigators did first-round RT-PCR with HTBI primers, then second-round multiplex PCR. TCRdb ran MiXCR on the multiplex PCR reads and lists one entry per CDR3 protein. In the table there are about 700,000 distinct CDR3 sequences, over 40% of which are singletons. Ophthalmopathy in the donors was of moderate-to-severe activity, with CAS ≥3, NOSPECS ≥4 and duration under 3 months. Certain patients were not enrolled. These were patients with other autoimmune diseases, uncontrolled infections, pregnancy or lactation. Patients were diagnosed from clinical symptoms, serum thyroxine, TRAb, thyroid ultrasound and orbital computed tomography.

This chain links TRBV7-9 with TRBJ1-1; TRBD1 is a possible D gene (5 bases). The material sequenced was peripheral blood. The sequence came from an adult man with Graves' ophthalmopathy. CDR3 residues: CASSLQGTGNTEAFF. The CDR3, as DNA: TGTGCCAGCAGCTTGCAAGGGACGGGGAACACTGAAGCTTTCTTT.